The rows below give T cell receptor beta chains drawn from one sample of a study of cytomegalovirus exposure and HLA in healthy donors. Sequencing used immunoSEQ multiplex PCR; TCRdb keeps in-frame clones, though not all of them. The data show around 190,000 clones, with around 80% seen just once and 5.7% held by the top ten. Material for sequencing was PBMCs. Every receptor here comes from a middle-aged man in good health and CMV-seronegative. The CDR3 runs from the conserved cysteine through the conserved F or W. The D gene is left open where the match is weak. Not all rows give a size; the values are once, few, many and, for expanded clones, a class.

V,size,J,D,DNA,CDR3
TRBV7-9,-,TRBJ2-1,TRBD1,TGTGCCAGCAGCTTACGGACAGGAGACAATGAGCAGTTCTTC,CASSLRTGDNEQFF
TRBV19,-,TRBJ1-6,TRBD1,TGTGCCAGTAGTATCGGAGGACAGGGGAGATCACCCCTCCACTTT,CASSIGGQGRSPLHF
TRBV11-3,-,TRBJ2-7,-,TGTGCCAGCAGCCTAAGTGCAGGGTCCTACGAGCAGTACTTC,CASSLSAGSYEQYF
TRBV7-6,-,TRBJ2-7,-,TGTGCCAGCAGCTTAGCTCAGTCCTACGAGCAGTACTTC,CASSLAQSYEQYF
TRBV6-1,once,TRBJ2-7,TRBD1,TGTGCCAGCAGTGAACCCGGACAGGCTTCCTACGAGCAGTACTTC,CASSEPGQASYEQYF
TRBV2,once,TRBJ1-5,-,TGTGCCAGCAGTGAATACGGGGATAGTTATCAGCCCCAGCATTTT,CASSEYGDSYQPQHF
TRBV11-2,-,TRBJ1-2,TRBD1,TGTGCCAGCAGTCAGACAGGGAGCTATGGCTACACCTTC,CASSQTGSYGYTF
TRBV30,once,TRBJ2-5,-,TGTGCCTGGGGAACAGGTGGGACCCAGTACTTC,CAWGTGGTQYF
TRBV18,-,TRBJ2-7,TRBD2,TGTGCCAGCTCACCGGGGACTACTTCCTACGAGCAGTACTTC,CASSPGTTSYEQYF
TRBV12-5,-,TRBJ1-5,-,TGTGCTAGTGCCCCTGAGAATCAGCCCCAGCATTTT,CASAPENQPQHF
TRBV9,-,TRBJ2-7,TRBD1,TGTGCCAGCAGCGGAGGGGGCCGCGAGCAGTACTTC,CASSGGGREQYF
TRBV19,once,TRBJ2-1,TRBD2,TGTGCCAGTACGACTAGCGGGGGCCTCAATGAGCAGTTCTTC,CASTTSGGLNEQFF
TRBV5-4,-,TRBJ2-7,TRBD2,TGTGCCAGCAGTCTTGCGGGACTAGCGGGGTCCTACGAGCAGTACTTC,CASSLAGLAGSYEQYF
TRBV27,-,TRBJ2-7,-,TGTGCCAGCAGTCCCTCTAACCCCTACGAGCAGTACTTC,CASSPSNPYEQYF
TRBV11-3,-,TRBJ1-3,-,TGTGCCAGCAGCTCGTATGGAAACACCATATATTTT,CASSSYGNTIYF